This is a list of T cell receptor beta chains from one sample in a study of blood T cell repertoires in COVID-19. Using immunoSEQ multiplex PCR, the repertoire was profiled, and TCRdb retains in-frame clones only, with some absent. Of more than 9,000 clones in the sample, roughly 91% were seen once. Source material: peripheral blood. The source of these receptors is a woman aged 60-70 years with active COVID-19. CDR3s include the opening cysteine and the closing phenylalanine or tryptophan. D genes are given only for firm matches. Clone size, where shown, is once, few, many, or a class for clones that have expanded.

d_call	v_call	clone_size	j_call	cdr3_aa	cdr3_nt
TRBD1	TRBV19	NA	TRBJ1-2	CASSIKTGTGRNYGYTF	TGTGCCAGTAGTATAAAAACCGGGACAGGGAGAAACTATGGCTACACCTTC
TRBD2	TRBV7-3	NA	TRBJ2-3	CASSRSGGSTDTQYF	TGTGCCAGCAGCCGTAGCGGGGGAAGCACAGATACGCAGTATTTT
NA	TRBV5-1	few	TRBJ2-3	CASSLDFTDTQYF	TGCGCCAGCAGCTTGGACTTCACAGATACGCAGTATTTT
NA	TRBV5-1	NA	TRBJ1-6	CASGPMPGLNSPLHF	TGCGCCAGCGGCCCAATGCCAGGGCTCAATTCACCCCTCCACTTT
TRBD1	TRBV6-1	NA	TRBJ1-5	CASSARDRVDPQPQHF	TGTGCCAGCAGTGCCCGGGACAGGGTAGACCCTCAGCCCCAGCATTTT
NA	TRBV6-4	NA	TRBJ2-1	CASSDQAGRLNEQFF	TGTGCCAGCAGTGACCAGGCAGGGAGGCTAAATGAGCAGTTCTTC
NA	TRBV3-1/TRBV3-2	NA	TRBJ2-3	CASRREFGGTQYF	TGTGCCAGCAGGCGCGAGTTCGGCGGTACGCAGTATTTT
TRBD2	TRBV27	NA	TRBJ2-7	CASSLLAGLPYEQYF	TGTGCCAGCAGTTTACTAGCGGGGCTTCCCTACGAGCAGTACTTC
TRBD1	TRBV3-1/TRBV3-2	NA	TRBJ1-2	CASSPPTGGSYGYTF	TGTGCCAGCAGCCCCCCGACAGGGGGTTCTTATGGCTACACCTTC
TRBD2	TRBV4-1	NA	TRBJ2-7	CASSQPSGGSSYEQYF	TGCGCCAGCAGCCAGCCGTCTGGCGGGAGTTCCTACGAGCAGTACTTC
TRBD2	TRBV30	NA	TRBJ2-3	CAWSFPGTSGTDTQYF	TGTGCCTGGAGTTTCCCCGGGACTAGCGGCACAGATACGCAGTATTTT
TRBD2	TRBV5-4	NA	TRBJ2-1	CASSLIGTSGAGEQFF	TGTGCCAGCAGCTTGATCGGGACTAGCGGAGCGGGTGAGCAGTTCTTC
NA	TRBV29-1	NA	TRBJ2-7	CSVEDLAAHEQYF	TGCAGCGTTGAAGATCTCGCGGCCCACGAGCAGTACTTC
TRBD2	TRBV10-3	few	TRBJ2-1	CAISEPRGLAGGLITNEQFF	TGTGCCATCAGCGAGCCCAGGGGACTAGCGGGGGGGCTTATTACGAATGAGCAGTTCTTC
NA	TRBV27	NA	TRBJ1-6	CASSFSADFNSPLHF	TGTGCCAGCAGTTTTTCCGCGGACTTTAATTCACCCCTCCACTTT
NA	TRBV24-1	NA	TRBJ2-1	CATSVNNEQFF	TGTGCCACCAGTGTAAACAATGAGCAGTTCTTC
NA	TRBV28	NA	TRBJ1-1	CASSGRLAEAFF	TGTGCCAGCAGTGGGAGGCTGGCTGAAGCTTTCTTT
TRBD2	TRBV5-1	NA	TRBJ2-1	CASSLESSGYNEQFF	TGCGCCAGCAGCTTGGAGTCTAGCGGCTACAATGAGCAGTTCTTC
TRBD1	TRBV7-9	NA	TRBJ2-7	CASSWDRVNEQYF	TGTGCCAGCAGCTGGGACAGGGTAAACGAGCAGTACTTC
TRBD2	TRBV19	once	TRBJ2-7	CASSVSGTSHEQYF	TGTGCCAGCTCCGTATCCGGGACTAGCCACGAGCAGTACTTC
NA	TRBV5-1	once	TRBJ2-2	CASSPPRIADTGELFF	TGCGCCAGCAGCCCGCCAAGGATAGCTGACACCGGGGAGCTGTTTTTT
TRBD2	TRBV7-2	NA	TRBJ2-3	CASSLVPAGAMADTQYF	TGTGCCAGCAGCTTAGTTCCAGCGGGAGCAATGGCAGATACGCAGTATTTT
NA	TRBV29-1	NA	TRBJ2-3	CSVGRGSETDTQYF	TGCAGCGTTGGGCGCGGCAGCGAGACAGATACGCAGTATTTT
NA	TRBV6-1	few	TRBJ2-2	CASSEFVGGRTGELFF	TGTGCCAGCAGTGAATTCGTGGGAGGACGCACCGGGGAGCTGTTTTTT
TRBD1	TRBV19	NA	TRBJ2-2	CASRSTGVAGELFF	TGTGCCAGTAGATCGACAGGGGTTGCCGGGGAGCTGTTTTTT
NA	TRBV5-6	NA	TRBJ1-5	CASSWGQASNQPQHF	TGTGCCAGCAGCTGGGGGCAGGCGAGCAATCAGCCCCAGCATTTT
NA	TRBV27	NA	TRBJ2-4	CASSPQGFGNIQYF	TGTGCCAGCAGTCCACAGGGTTTCGGAAACATTCAGTACTTC
TRBD1	TRBV7-2	NA	TRBJ2-2	CASSVDRQNTGELFF	TGTGCCAGCAGTGTGGACAGGCAGAACACCGGGGAGCTGTTTTTT